This TCR beta chain was sequenced for a study of monozygotic twins with inflammatory bowel disease. The study, taken as a whole, reports: By inverse Simpson index, TCRbeta diversity was lower in IBD patients than in healthy co-twins.

As for this clonotype: Its antigen remains unidentified.

TCRdb reprocessed the 5' RACE reads, keeping one entry per CDR3 protein, no DNA. The sample includes about 440,000 distinct CDR3 sequences. CDR3 length: 14 residues. CDR1 and CDR2 from the germline V gene are DFQATT and SNEGSKA (reference sequence). The sequencing sample was made of blood. This chain connects TRBV20-1 to TRBJ2-7; without DNA, the TCRdb call of TRBD1 cannot be checked. This sequence originates from a human donor with ulcerative colitis or Crohn's disease, or a healthy co-twin of an affected twin (not recorded which). CDR3 in amino acids: CSARGAGTGYEQYF.